The present T cell receptor (beta chain) was sequenced within a study of blood T cell repertoires in COVID-19. Overall study context: Samples came from the United States, Italy and Spain, spanning acute and convalescent COVID-19. From T cells, B-cell-depleted T cells, or PBMCs came the material, which was cDNA or gDNA.

In germline, CDR1 is SGHTA, CDR2 FQGTGA. With 5 bases clipped from V and 3 bases from J, the junction kept 13 bases outside the gene matches. CDR3 length: 19 residues. Authors' methods: The authors estimated nucleated cell counts from reference gene primer amplification. The method was immunoSEQ multiplex PCR; TCRdb's version includes in-frame clones alone and lacks a portion of them. V and J calls and clone size are as listed in that table; D and trimming were resolved from the DNA. This table holds fewer than 85,000 clones, approximately 83% found once. This clone was found once. This sequence was found in a human donor in a cohort sampled during active COVID-19. This chain uses TRBV7-3 with TRBJ2-2, with 12 bases identical to TRBD2. The source material was peripheral blood. The CDR3 region has the DNA TGTGCCAGCAGCCCTCGGCTAGGGCTAGCGGGGGGGCACACCGGGGAGCTGTTTTTT. Its translation is CASSPRLGLAGGHTGELFF.